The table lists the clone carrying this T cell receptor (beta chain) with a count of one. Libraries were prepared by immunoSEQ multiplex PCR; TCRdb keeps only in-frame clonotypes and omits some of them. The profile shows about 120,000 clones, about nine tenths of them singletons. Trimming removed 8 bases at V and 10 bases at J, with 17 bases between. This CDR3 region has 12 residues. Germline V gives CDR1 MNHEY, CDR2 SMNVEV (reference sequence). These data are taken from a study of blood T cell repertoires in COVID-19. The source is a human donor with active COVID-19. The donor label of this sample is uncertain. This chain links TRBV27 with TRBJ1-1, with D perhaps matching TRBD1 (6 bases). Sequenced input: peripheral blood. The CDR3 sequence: CASGSPTGLAFF. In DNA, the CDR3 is TGTGCCAGCGGGTCTCCTACAGGGTTAGCTTTCTTT.